This TCR beta chain was captured in a study of cytomegalovirus exposure and HLA in healthy donors. Study-wide results and caveats: Specificity for CMV antigens was confirmed in vitro for a few of the CMV-associated chains. Among TCR beta chains, those listed as cytomegalovirus-associated numbered roughly 150. A highly shared variant cluster was judged a likely technical artifact.

A remark on this clone: The antigen remains unidentified.

The PCR was carried out with 60 Vbeta primers and 13 Jbeta primers. In the study's own analysis: The authors later counted 70 million to 85 million unique TCR beta chains, some 11 million of them shared. The method was immunoSEQ multiplex PCR; TCRdb's version includes in-frame clones alone and lacks a portion of them. That table is the source of V, J and clone size, and D and trimming were worked out from the DNA. This sample has around 150,000 clones, with less than 10% found just once. CDR1 SEHNR and CDR2 FQNEAQ come from the germline V gene (reference sequence). The CDR3 is 16 amino acids. The V end was cut by 3 bases, the J end by 0 bases, with 12 bases between.

Material for sequencing was PBMCs. The sequence came from a male donor in good health and CMV-seronegative. The V and J genes are TRBV7-9 and TRBJ2-1, with D possibly TRBD2 on 6 matching bases. CDR3 sequence: CASSFWTGSSYNEQFF. As DNA, the CDR3 is TGTGCCAGCAGCTTTTGGACCGGGAGCTCCTACAATGAGCAGTTCTTC.